A selection of T cell receptor beta chains follows, all from one sample in a study of blood T cell repertoires in COVID-19. Measured with immunoSEQ multiplex PCR; TCRdb has only the in-frame clones, and not every one. Of around 340,000 clones listed, 88% are singletons. The material sequenced was PBMCs or T cells enriched from blood (not recorded which). All receptors come from a woman aged 25 to 39 who had been exposed to COVID-19. CDR3s include the opening cysteine and the closing phenylalanine or tryptophan. A D gene is named only where the DNA matches it firmly. A row's size may be missing; if present it is once, few, many or a size class.

j_call	d_call	clone_size	v_call	cdr3_aa	cdr3_nt
TRBJ1-2	TRBD1	.	TRBV7-6	CASSAGTGLVGYTF	TGTGCCAGCAGCGCCGGGACAGGGTTGGTTGGCTACACCTTC
TRBJ1-5	.	.	TRBV24-1	CATSDGGRVQPQHF	TGTGCCACCAGTGATGGGGGCAGGGTACAGCCCCAGCATTTT
TRBJ1-6	.	.	TRBV7-8	CASSLVGVGSPLHF	TGTGCCAGCAGCTTAGTCGGGGTAGGCTCACCCCTCCACTTT
TRBJ2-6	TRBD1	.	TRBV3-1/TRBV3-2	CASSRGQDPLGANVLTF	TGTGCCAGCAGCCGTGGACAGGATCCTCTGGGGGCCAACGTCCTGACTTTC
TRBJ2-5	TRBD2	.	TRBV5-1	CASSFRLAGGVTRETQYF	TGCGCCAGCAGCTTTCGACTAGCGGGAGGAGTCACGAGAGAGACCCAGTACTTC
TRBJ2-1	TRBD2	.	TRBV30	CAWSATRTSGSSYNEQFF	TGTGCCTGGAGCGCCACCCGGACTAGCGGGAGCTCCTACAATGAGCAGTTCTTC
TRBJ2-3	.	.	TRBV3-1/TRBV3-2	CASSQGPTSTDTQYF	TGTGCCAGCAGCCAAGGCCCTACTAGCACAGATACGCAGTATTTT
TRBJ1-6	.	.	TRBV19	CASSIATDKDSPLHF	TGTGCCAGTAGTATAGCAACAGACAAGGATTCACCCCTCCACTTT
TRBJ2-7	.	.	TRBV6-2/TRBV6-3	CASSYGVAVTYEQYF	TGTGCCAGCAGTTACGGGGTAGCGGTTACCTACGAGCAGTACTTC
TRBJ1-5	TRBD1	.	TRBV5-1	CASSSTGIMGPQHF	TGCGCCAGCAGCTCGACAGGGATTATGGGGCCCCAGCATTTT
TRBJ1-2	.	.	TRBV3-1/TRBV3-2	CASSRRQDAYGYTF	TGTGCCAGCAGCCGTCGACAGGACGCCTATGGCTACACCTTC
TRBJ1-5	TRBD1	.	TRBV30	CAWSGTGGNQPQHF	TGTGCCTGGAGTGGGACAGGGGGCAATCAGCCCCAGCATTTT
TRBJ1-2	.	.	TRBV27	CASSLRGLDYGYTF	TGTGCCAGCAGTTTGCGGGGGCTGGACTATGGCTACACCTTC
TRBJ1-1	.	.	TRBV28	CASSPPWQGLSTEAFF	TGTGCCAGCAGTCCCCCCTGGCAGGGCTTGAGCACTGAAGCTTTCTTT
TRBJ2-2	TRBD2	.	TRBV5-1	CASSLAGLAGIGTGELFF	TGCGCCAGCAGCTTGGCGGGTCTAGCGGGAATAGGAACCGGGGAGCTGTTTTTT
TRBJ2-7	.	.	TRBV19	CASSQAGRVDYEQYF	TGTGCCAGTAGTCAGGCGGGGCGGGTCGACTACGAGCAGTACTTC
TRBJ1-4	.	.	TRBV5-1	CASRVIPTAEKLFF	TGCGCCAGCAGGGTTATCCCGACAGCCGAAAAACTGTTTTTT
TRBJ2-1	.	.	TRBV7-3	CASSDGSGSSYNEQFF	TGTGCCAGCAGCGACGGCAGCGGCAGCTCCTACAATGAGCAGTTCTTC
TRBJ2-1	TRBD2	.	TRBV28	CAGSTSEGLAVYNEQFF	TGTGCCGGCTCAACGAGCGAGGGACTAGCGGTTTACAATGAGCAGTTCTTC
TRBJ2-5	.	once	TRBV18	CASSPRGPGETQYF	TGTGCCAGCTCACCCCGCGGCCCGGGGGAGACCCAGTACTTC
TRBJ2-7	.	few	TRBV30	CAFTPRTYEQYF	TGTGCCTTCACCCCGCGGACCTACGAGCAGTACTTC
TRBJ2-1	.	.	TRBV28	CASSAGGQAYNEQFF	TGTGCCAGCAGCGCCGGGGGGCAGGCCTACAATGAGCAGTTCTTC
TRBJ1-4	.	.	TRBV6-1	CASSEHFQPSLPLFF	TGTGCCAGCAGTGAACATTTCCAGCCTAGTCTCCCACTGTTTTTT
TRBJ2-1	TRBD2	.	TRBV11-2	CASSLDAGVLEQFF	TGTGCCAGCAGCTTAGACGCGGGAGTTCTTGAGCAGTTCTTC
TRBJ1-4	.	.	TRBV9	CASSAGSPHEKLFF	TGTGCCAGCAGCGCCGGGAGCCCTCATGAAAAACTGTTTTTT
TRBJ2-1	TRBD2	.	TRBV6-5	CASIREVPFYNEQFF	TGTGCCAGCATACGGGAGGTACCCTTTTACAATGAGCAGTTCTTC
TRBJ1-2	.	.	TRBV7-9	CASGRTENYGYTF	TGTGCCAGCGGTCGGACAGAAAACTATGGCTACACCTTC
TRBJ2-7	TRBD1	few	TRBV30	CAWSPGTEIYEQYF	TGTGCCTGGAGTCCCGGGACAGAGATCTACGAGCAGTACTTC
TRBJ2-1	TRBD2	.	TRBV12-3/TRBV12-4	CASSPFAGGWQFF	TGTGCCAGCAGTCCCTTTGCGGGAGGCTGGCAGTTCTTC
TRBJ1-2	.	.	TRBV6-1	CASSEAGSLYGYTF	TGTGCCAGCAGTGAAGCTGGCAGTCTCTATGGCTACACCTTC
TRBJ1-1	.	.	TRBV29-1	CSVRHDLNTEAFF	TGCAGCGTTAGACACGACCTGAACACTGAAGCTTTCTTT
TRBJ2-7	.	.	TRBV5-1	CASSLAMASYEQYF	TGCGCCAGCAGCTTGGCCATGGCCTCCTACGAGCAGTACTTC
TRBJ2-3	TRBD2	.	TRBV10-1	CATSAGGNTDTQYF	TGCGCCACTTCAGCGGGAGGGAACACAGATACGCAGTATTTT
TRBJ1-5	.	.	TRBV28	CASSPTVHRQPQHF	TGTGCCAGCAGTCCGACAGTCCATCGTCAGCCCCAGCATTTT
TRBJ2-1	.	once	TRBV27	CASLGGGRYNEQFF	TGTGCCAGTTTAGGGGGGGGCCGCTACAATGAGCAGTTCTTC
TRBJ2-7	TRBD1	.	TRBV7-3	CASSSTGGSYEQYF	TGTGCCAGCAGCTCGACAGGGGGCTCCTACGAGCAGTACTTC
TRBJ2-5	.	.	TRBV28	CASTGLAQETQYF	TGTGCCAGCACCGGACTGGCCCAAGAGACCCAGTACTTC
TRBJ1-2	TRBD1	.	TRBV27	CASTISGDRARYGYTF	TGTGCCAGCACCATATCCGGGGACAGGGCGCGCTATGGCTACACCTTC
TRBJ1-5	TRBD1	.	TRBV27	CASSTGGSNQPQHF	TGTGCCAGCAGTACAGGGGGTAGCAATCAGCCCCAGCATTTT
TRBJ2-5	TRBD2	.	TRBV6-5	CASSPPAGVKKTQYF	TGTGCCAGCAGTCCCCCAGCGGGGGTGAAGAAGACCCAGTACTTC
TRBJ2-1	TRBD2	.	TRBV3-1/TRBV3-2	CASSPRTSGYNEQFF	TGTGCCAGCAGCCCCCGGACTAGCGGATACAATGAGCAGTTCTTC
TRBJ2-5	TRBD1	.	TRBV2	CASSEWSGQGQETQYF	TGTGCCAGCAGTGAATGGTCTGGACAGGGGCAAGAGACCCAGTACTTC
TRBJ2-7	TRBD2	.	TRBV5-1	CASSLYKRGLSDEQYF	TGCGCCAGCAGCTTATATAAGCGGGGGCTATCTGACGAGCAGTACTTC
TRBJ2-3	TRBD2	.	TRBV29-1	CSVEERAGGTDTQYF	TGCAGCGTTGAAGAAAGGGCGGGAGGCACAGATACGCAGTATTTT
TRBJ1-5	.	.	TRBV6-5	CASSSRGLGNQPQHF	TGTGCCAGCAGTAGCAGGGGTTTGGGCAATCAGCCCCAGCATTTT
TRBJ2-1	TRBD2	.	TRBV19	CASSTTLAASAYNEQFF	TGTGCCAGTAGTACGACCCTAGCGGCATCGGCCTACAATGAGCAGTTCTTC
TRBJ1-4	.	.	TRBV3-1/TRBV3-2	CASSHPDPGIEKLFF	TGTGCCAGCAGCCATCCCGACCCCGGGATCGAAAAACTGTTTTTT
TRBJ1-5	.	.	TRBV27	CASSWDPGEPQHF	TGTGCCAGCAGTTGGGACCCGGGGGAGCCCCAGCATTTT
TRBJ2-7	.	.	TRBV27	CASSLFKGGGQYF	TGTGCCAGCAGTTTATTTAAAGGTGGCGGGCAGTACTTC
TRBJ2-7	.	.	TRBV9	CASSPGGISYEQYF	TGTGCCAGCAGCCCAGGCGGGATCTCCTACGAGCAGTACTTC
TRBJ1-5	TRBD1	.	TRBV19	CASSGTGTGQPQHF	TGTGCCAGCTCCGGGACAGGGACTGGGCAGCCCCAGCATTTT
TRBJ2-5	TRBD2	.	TRBV24-1	CATDSGDQETQYF	TGTGCCACCGATAGCGGGGACCAAGAGACCCAGTACTTC
TRBJ2-1	TRBD2	.	TRBV18	CASSLGLDNEQFF	TGTGCCAGCTCACTTGGACTAGACAATGAGCAGTTCTTC
TRBJ2-2	.	few	TRBV4-1	CASTPSRSGANTGELFF	TGCGCCAGCACTCCCTCCCGCAGCGGAGCGAACACCGGGGAGCTGTTTTTT
TRBJ2-5	TRBD1	.	TRBV4-1	CASSQAQQGFEPQETQYF	TGCGCCAGCAGCCAAGCCCAACAGGGGTTTGAACCCCAAGAGACCCAGTACTTC